A selection of T cell receptor beta chains follows, all from one sample in a study of T cell responses to AZD1222 COVID-19 vaccine. The protocol was immunoSEQ multiplex PCR, while the TCRdb copy is restricted to in-frame clones and leaves out a portion. Among about 100,000 clones, 75% to 90% were seen once, and the ten largest hold approximately 4.3%. Sequenced material: peripheral blood, taken on day 0 of AZD1222 vaccination. The receptors derive from an adult in good health. Each CDR3 is given with its conserved first and last residue. D genes are given only for firm matches. The size field is filled for only some rows; it gives once, few, many or a size class.

clone size | J gene | V gene | D gene | CDR3 protein | CDR3 DNA
- | TRBJ2-3 | TRBV10-2 | - | CASSDFDMPHTQYF | TGCGCCAGCAGTGACTTCGATATGCCCCATACGCAGTATTTT
- | TRBJ1-5 | TRBV4-3 | - | CASSQGNEDQPQHF | TGCGCCAGCAGCCAGGGAAACGAGGATCAGCCCCAGCATTTT
- | TRBJ1-1 | TRBV2 | - | CASSVTGLQGGAEAFF | TGTGCCAGCAGTGTAACAGGACTTCAGGGAGGAGCTGAAGCTTTCTTT
- | TRBJ1-1 | TRBV4-3 | TRBD1 | CASSPTGYEAEAFF | TGCGCCAGCAGCCCGACAGGGTACGAGGCTGAAGCTTTCTTT
once | TRBJ2-5 | TRBV30 | - | CAWSVLGAPGTQYF | TGTGCCTGGAGTGTACTCGGTGCCCCCGGGACCCAGTACTTC
- | TRBJ2-7 | TRBV10-3 | - | CAIKGVHEQYF | TGTGCCATCAAAGGTGTGCACGAGCAGTACTTC
once | TRBJ1-3 | TRBV18 | TRBD1 | CASSPRQGSGGNTIYF | TGTGCCAGCTCACCCCGACAGGGGTCGGGAGGAAACACCATATATTTT
- | TRBJ1-4 | TRBV30 | - | CAWSISTPGGAEKLFF | TGTGCCTGGAGTATCAGTACTCCGGGGGGGGCTGAAAAACTGTTTTTT
- | TRBJ2-7 | TRBV6-1 | TRBD2 | CASSERLAGGSGGSYEQYF | TGTGCCAGCAGTGAGCGACTAGCGGGGGGGTCGGGCGGCTCCTACGAGCAGTACTTC
few | TRBJ2-2 | TRBV24-1 | - | CATSDLARGDTGELFF | TGTGCCACCAGTGATTTGGCCAGGGGTGACACCGGGGAGCTGTTTTTT
- | TRBJ2-1 | TRBV24-1 | TRBD1 | CATSDFGQGGNEQFF | TGTGCCACCAGTGATTTCGGACAGGGTGGGAATGAGCAGTTCTTC
- | TRBJ2-1 | TRBV30 | - | CAWNLWGVSSYNEQFF | TGTGCCTGGAACTTATGGGGGGTCAGCTCCTACAATGAGCAGTTCTTC
once | TRBJ1-2 | TRBV12-5 | TRBD1 | CASGPGQGYGYTF | TGTGCTAGTGGTCCGGGACAGGGGTATGGCTACACCTTC
- | TRBJ2-1 | TRBV5-1 | TRBD1 | CASSHGQGRGNEQFF | TGCGCCAGCAGCCACGGACAGGGTAGGGGGAATGAGCAGTTCTTC
- | TRBJ1-5 | TRBV18 | - | CASSPLTRGQPQHF | TGTGCCAGCTCACCACTAACTAGAGGTCAGCCCCAGCATTTT
- | TRBJ1-2 | TRBV15 | - | CATSRQAGTYGYTF | TGTGCCACCAGCCGACAGGCCGGGACCTATGGCTACACCTTC
- | TRBJ2-1 | TRBV7-8 | TRBD2 | CASSPVGLAGVYNEQFF | TGTGCCAGCAGCCCTGTGGGACTAGCGGGAGTTTACAATGAGCAGTTCTTC